Sequencing of this T cell receptor beta chain was carried out in a study of Ad26.COV2.S vaccination and SARS-CoV-2 variants. Study-level results: In vaccinated individuals, spike-specific CD8+ and CD4+ T cell responses reportedly displayed substantial breadth. From the TCR breadth and depth analyses, total T cell responses may have been underestimated.

Comments on this clone: Its antigen is undetermined.

Clones were sequenced by immunoSEQ multiplex PCR, and TCRdb holds only the in-frame ones, with some missing. The sample consists of a few hundred thousand clones, about 89% of them appearing once. Treatment: about 20 received Ad26.COV2.S at low or high dose, single or two shots; about 5 received placebo; per-sample allocation not given. All samples were drawn on day 63, counting from the first vaccine or placebo injection. Trimming shortened V by 2 bases and J by 0 bases, and 5 bases separated the two germline ends. Per the germline V gene, CDR1 is SNHLY and CDR2 is FYNNEI. This CDR3 has 14 amino acids.

This clonotype was obtained from a person between 18 and 65 years old who received the Ad26.COV2.S COVID-19 vaccine or a placebo. This specimen consisted of peripheral blood, obtained in a trial of Ad26.COV2.S vaccine versus placebo. The V call is TRBV2, the J call TRBJ2-4; TRBD1 might be the D (5 bases). In DNA form, the CDR3 reads TGTGCCAGCAGTGAACAGGGAGCCAAAAACATTCAGTACTTC. Its translation: CASSEQGAKNIQYF.